These T cell receptor beta chains were read from a single sample in a study of OX40 agonist ivuxolimab in advanced cancers. Profiled with immunoSEQ multiplex PCR; TCRdb holds only in-frame clones, not every one. The sample holds some 50,000 clones, around 94% seen once. Source: CD4+ or CD8+ T cells sorted from blood, taken in a trial of the OX40 agonist ivuxolimab. The receptors shown here come from an adult with an advanced solid tumor such as melanoma, head and neck, liver or kidney cancer. Both conserved end residues are part of each CDR3. A D gene is named only where the DNA matches it firmly. Clone size appears in some rows only: once, few, many, or a class for an expanded clone.

j_call d_call clone_size v_call cdr3_nt cdr3_aa
TRBJ2-3 . . TRBV5-4 TGTGCCAGCAGCTTGGTAGAGAGCACAGATACGCAGTATTTT CASSLVESTDTQYF
TRBJ2-2 . . TRBV7-3 TGTGCCAGCAGCTACGACACCGGGGAGCTGTTTTTT CASSYDTGELFF
TRBJ2-6 . . TRBV7-9 TGTGCCAGCAGCTTAACGGTTCATAGCTCTGGGGCCAACGTCCTGACTTTC CASSLTVHSSGANVLTF
TRBJ1-1 . once TRBV7-2 TGTGCCAGCGATCGGGGGGACACTGAAGCTTTCTTT CASDRGDTEAFF
TRBJ2-7 . . TRBV6-5 TGTGCCAGCAGTTACTCGATTTCGGAGCAGTACTTC CASSYSISEQYF
TRBJ1-2 . . TRBV27 TGTGCCAGCAGTTTAATCCCGGGACCTAACTATGGCTACACCTTC CASSLIPGPNYGYTF
TRBJ1-3 . . TRBV7-9 TGTGCCAGCAGCTTACCAAGAATCGGGGTAGGAGCTGGAAACACCATATATTTT CASSLPRIGVGAGNTIYF
TRBJ2-7 . once TRBV5-1 TGCGCCAGCAGCACCTCAGACAGTTACGAGCAGTACTTC CASSTSDSYEQYF
TRBJ2-5 . . TRBV28 TGTGCCAGCAGTTTATTTACAGGGAGGGGGGAGACCCAGTACTTC CASSLFTGRGETQYF
TRBJ1-5 . . TRBV9 TGTGCCAGCAGCGTAGACATCAGCTCGGGTCAGCCCCAGCATTTT CASSVDISSGQPQHF
TRBJ1-2 . . TRBV4-1 TGCGCCAGCAGCCAAGATTTCAGGAACTATGGCTACACCTTC CASSQDFRNYGYTF
TRBJ1-5 . . TRBV12-5 TGTGCTAGTGGCCCCGGACTGGGAAGCAATCAGCCCCAGCATTTT CASGPGLGSNQPQHF
TRBJ2-1 . . TRBV27 TGTGCCAGCAGCCCCCCCTCAGCGTCTGAGCAGTTCTTC CASSPPSASEQFF
TRBJ2-1 . . TRBV29-1 TGCAGCGCCGAGGGGATCTACAATGAGCAGTTCTTC CSAEGIYNEQFF
TRBJ2-3 TRBD2 . TRBV30 TGTGCCTGGAGTGGCGGGAGGATAAGCACAGATACGCAGTATTTT CAWSGGRISTDTQYF
TRBJ2-1 TRBD2 . TRBV11-3 TGTGCCAGCAGCGACTCAAGGACTAGCGGGCTGAGTGAGCAGTTCTTC CASSDSRTSGLSEQFF
TRBJ1-5 . few TRBV4-1 TGCGCCAGCAGCCAAGTTGTGGGGAGTCAGCCCCAGCATTTT CASSQVVGSQPQHF
TRBJ2-7 . . TRBV12-5 TGTGCTAGTGGTTTGGTGGGTGGGAAGCAGTACTTC CASGLVGGKQYF
TRBJ1-2 TRBD1 . TRBV5-1 TGCGCCAGCAGCTTGGTAGGGGGCGATGGCTACACCTTC CASSLVGGDGYTF
TRBJ2-7 . . TRBV4-1 TGCGCCAGCAGCCAAACCAGACTTTACGAGCAGTACTTC CASSQTRLYEQYF
TRBJ2-1 TRBD2 . TRBV4-1 TGCGCCAGCAGCCAGGCCCAATACCCTAGCGGAGGAGCCTCCTACAATGAGCAGTTCTTC CASSQAQYPSGGASYNEQFF
TRBJ2-2 TRBD2 . TRBV10-2 TGCGCCAGCAGCATGACTAGCGGGGAAGTGGACACCGGGGAGCTGTTTTTT CASSMTSGEVDTGELFF
TRBJ1-5 . . TRBV28 TGTGCCAGCAGCGGGGCGGGGCAAGGGCCCCAGCATTTT CASSGAGQGPQHF
TRBJ2-7 TRBD2 . TRBV10-3 TGTGCCATCAGGAATCCCGCGGGAGGCCCCTACGAGCAGTACTTC CAIRNPAGGPYEQYF
TRBJ1-1 . . TRBV6-1 TGTGCCAGCAGTGAATTTGGGGGTTTGAACACTGAAGCTTTCTTT CASSEFGGLNTEAFF
TRBJ1-2 . few TRBV15 TGTGCCACCAGCAGAGATCGTATTCTGGCAGGTAACTCGGTGAATGGCTACACCTTC CATSRDRILAGNSVNGYTF
TRBJ1-1 . . TRBV13 TGTGCCAGCAGCTTACTATCTACGGGACCCTCGCCTTTCTTT CASSLLSTGPSPFF
TRBJ2-3 TRBD2 . TRBV27 TGTGCCAGCAGTTTATCGCCTAGCGGGAGCCCTAGCACAGATACGCAGTATTTT CASSLSPSGSPSTDTQYF
TRBJ2-7 TRBD2 . TRBV7-9 TGTGCCAGCAGCTTAGCGGCGGGACTAGGGGTGTACGAGCAGTACTTC CASSLAAGLGVYEQYF